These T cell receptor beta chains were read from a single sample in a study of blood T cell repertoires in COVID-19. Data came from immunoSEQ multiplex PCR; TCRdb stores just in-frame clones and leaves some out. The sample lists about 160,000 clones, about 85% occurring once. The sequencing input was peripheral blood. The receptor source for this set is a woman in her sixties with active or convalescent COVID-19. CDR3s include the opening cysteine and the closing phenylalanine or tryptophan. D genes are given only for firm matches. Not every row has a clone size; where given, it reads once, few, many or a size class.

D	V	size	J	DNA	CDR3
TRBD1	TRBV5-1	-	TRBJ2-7	TGCGCCAGCAGCTTGGAGGGCCTGACAGGGCCCTACGAGCAGTACTTC	CASSLEGLTGPYEQYF
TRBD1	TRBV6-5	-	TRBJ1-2	TGTGCCAGCAGTCGCTCGACAGGGACGCTTTTTGGCTACACCTTC	CASSRSTGTLFGYTF
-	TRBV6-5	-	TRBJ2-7	TGTGCCAGCAGTTCGCAGGTAGGCGAGCAGTACTTC	CASSSQVGEQYF
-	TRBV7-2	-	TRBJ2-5	TGTGCCAGCAGCTTAGGGGAGGTAGAGACCCAGTACTTC	CASSLGEVETQYF
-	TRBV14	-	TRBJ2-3	TGTGCCAGCAGCCAATCAGGGCTTATCGATACGCAGTATTTT	CASSQSGLIDTQYF
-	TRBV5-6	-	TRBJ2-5	TGTGCCAGCAGCTTGGGCAGGTACGAGACCCAGTACTTC	CASSLGRYETQYF
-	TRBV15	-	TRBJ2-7	TGTGCCACCAGCAGAGAAACGGGGTCATCGGGCGAGCAGTACTTC	CATSRETGSSGEQYF
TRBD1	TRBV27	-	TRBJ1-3	TGTGCCAGCAGTTTAGTCGGGACAGGGACCGGAAACACCATATATTTT	CASSLVGTGTGNTIYF
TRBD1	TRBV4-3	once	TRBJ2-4	TGCGCCAGCAGCCAAGGGACAGGGGGCGGACAAAACATTCAGTACTTC	CASSQGTGGGQNIQYF
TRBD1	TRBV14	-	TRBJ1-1	TGTGCCAGCAGCAGGGGACAGGGGGTTTTGGCTGAAGCTTTCTTT	CASSRGQGVLAEAFF
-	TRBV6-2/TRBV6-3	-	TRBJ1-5	TGTGCCAGCAGTTACCCGGTTTGGGGAGGGGATCAGCCCCAGCATTTT	CASSYPVWGGDQPQHF
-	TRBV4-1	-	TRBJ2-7	TGCGCCAGCAGCCAAGATCAGGGGACCTACGAGCAGTACTTC	CASSQDQGTYEQYF
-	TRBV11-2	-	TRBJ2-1	TGTGCCAGCAGCTTAGTTCATTACAATGAGCAGTTCTTC	CASSLVHYNEQFF
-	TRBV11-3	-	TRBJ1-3	TGTGCCAGCAGCTTAGACTCGGGGGCTGGAAACACCATATATTTT	CASSLDSGAGNTIYF
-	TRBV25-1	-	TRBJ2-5	TGTGCCAGCAGTGAAACAGGACCTGTGGGGACCCAGTACTTC	CASSETGPVGTQYF
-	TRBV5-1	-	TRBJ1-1	TGCGCCAGCAGCCCAGACACGGACACTGAAGCTTTCTTT	CASSPDTDTEAFF
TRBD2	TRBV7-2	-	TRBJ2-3	TGTGCCAGCAGCTGGGCGGGGGGTGTCACAGATACGCAGTATTTT	CASSWAGGVTDTQYF
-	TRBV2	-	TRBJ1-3	TGTGCCAGCAGCGGAGGAGGCTCTGGAAACACCATATATTTT	CASSGGGSGNTIYF
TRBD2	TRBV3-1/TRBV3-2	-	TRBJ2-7	TGTGCCAGCAAGCTTCTAGCGGCCTACGAGCAGTACTTC	CASKLLAAYEQYF
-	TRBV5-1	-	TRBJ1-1	TGCGCCAGCAGCTGGGGGAACAGGGATCGCGCTTTCTTT	CASSWGNRDRAFF
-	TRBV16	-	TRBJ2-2	TGTGCCAGCCTTCAGGACACCGGGGAGCTGTTTTTT	CASLQDTGELFF
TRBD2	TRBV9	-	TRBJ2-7	TGTGCCAGCAGCGCGACCGGGGGGACGAGCTCCTACGAGCAGTACTTC	CASSATGGTSSYEQYF
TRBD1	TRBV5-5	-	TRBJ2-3	TGTGCCAGCAGCTCGGCCGGGACAGCCACGAACACAGATACGCAGTATTTT	CASSSAGTATNTDTQYF
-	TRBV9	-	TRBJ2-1	TGTGCCAGCAGCGTAACCCCCGGGATTGACAATGAGCAGTTCTTC	CASSVTPGIDNEQFF
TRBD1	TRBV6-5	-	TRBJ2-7	TGTGCCAGCCGCCGGGACAGGGCTCACGAGCAGTACTTC	CASRRDRAHEQYF
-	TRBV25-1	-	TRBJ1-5	TGTGCCTGCGGCGGGGACGGGCCAAATCAGCCCCAGCATTTT	CACGGDGPNQPQHF
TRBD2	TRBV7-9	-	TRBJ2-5	TGTGCCAGCACCCTCTCAGCGGGGCCCCAAGAGACCCAGTACTTC	CASTLSAGPQETQYF
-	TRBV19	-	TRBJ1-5	TGTGCCAGTAAAGGAGGTACCAGCAATCAGCCCCAGCATTTT	CASKGGTSNQPQHF
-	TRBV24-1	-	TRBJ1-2	TGTGCCACCTCTTTCGGTAGGGTTCCAGATCCATCCGGAGGCTATGGCTACACCTTC	CATSFGRVPDPSGGYGYTF
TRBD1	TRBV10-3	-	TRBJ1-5	TGTGCCATCAGTCCGGGACAGGGGGCCGATCAGCCCCAGCATTTT	CAISPGQGADQPQHF
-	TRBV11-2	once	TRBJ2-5	TGTGCCAGCAGCTTAGGTTCCACCGGGACCCAGTACTTC	CASSLGSTGTQYF
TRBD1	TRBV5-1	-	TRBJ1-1	TGCGCCAGCAGCGCCGGTTTAGGGGGCCTAGCCAACACTGAAGCTTTCTTT	CASSAGLGGLANTEAFF
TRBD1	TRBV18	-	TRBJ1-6	TGTGCCAGCTCAGAGACGACAGGGGTTTCACCCCTCCACTTT	CASSETTGVSPLHF
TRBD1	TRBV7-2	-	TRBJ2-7	TGTGCCAGCAGCACAGGACAGGGAATAGGCGAGCAGTACTTC	CASSTGQGIGEQYF
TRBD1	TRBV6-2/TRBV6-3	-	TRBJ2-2	TGTGCCAGCAGTTACTCCCACAGGGGGCCCGGGGAGCTGTTTTTT	CASSYSHRGPGELFF
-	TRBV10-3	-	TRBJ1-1	TGTGCCATCAGTGAGGGACTTTCGGCGAACACTGAAGCTTTCTTT	CAISEGLSANTEAFF
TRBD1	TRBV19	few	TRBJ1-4	TGTGCCAGTAGTATGGCTACAGGGGATGGGGAAAAACTGTTTTTT	CASSMATGDGEKLFF
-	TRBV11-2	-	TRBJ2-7	TGTGCCAGCAGCCCCCGCCCGGACATTCTCTACGAGCAGTACTTC	CASSPRPDILYEQYF
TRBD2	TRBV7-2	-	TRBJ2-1	TGTGCCAGCAGCTCCGGGAGGGGAGGGCAGTTCTTC	CASSSGRGGQFF
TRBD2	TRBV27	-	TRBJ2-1	TGTGCCAGCAGTTTATTAGCGGGACGGGGATACAATGAGCAGTTCTTC	CASSLLAGRGYNEQFF
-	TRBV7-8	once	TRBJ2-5	TGTGCCAGCAGCCACTACCAAGAGACCCAGTACTTC	CASSHYQETQYF
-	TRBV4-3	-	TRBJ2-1	TGCGCCAGCAGCCCCCGAGCAGGGGATGAGCAGTTCTTC	CASSPRAGDEQFF
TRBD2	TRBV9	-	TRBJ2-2	TGTGCCAGCAGCCCTGGGTATAGCGGGGGATACACCGGGGAGCTGTTTTTT	CASSPGYSGGYTGELFF
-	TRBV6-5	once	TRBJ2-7	TGTGCCAGCAGTTACTCGAGGGGGGGGTCCTACGAGCAGTACTTC	CASSYSRGGSYEQYF
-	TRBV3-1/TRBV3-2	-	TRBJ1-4	TGTGCCAGCAGCCAAGACAGGGCCGATAATGAAAAACTGTTTTTT	CASSQDRADNEKLFF